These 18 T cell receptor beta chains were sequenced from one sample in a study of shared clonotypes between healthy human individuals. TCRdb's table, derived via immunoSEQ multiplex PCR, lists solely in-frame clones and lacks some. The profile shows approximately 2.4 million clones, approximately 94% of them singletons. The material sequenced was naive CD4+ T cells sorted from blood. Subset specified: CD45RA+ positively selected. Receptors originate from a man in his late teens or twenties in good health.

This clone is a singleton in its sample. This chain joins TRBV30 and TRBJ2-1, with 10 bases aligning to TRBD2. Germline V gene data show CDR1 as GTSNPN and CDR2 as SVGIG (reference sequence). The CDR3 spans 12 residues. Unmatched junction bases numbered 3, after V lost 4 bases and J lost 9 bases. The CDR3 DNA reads TGTGCCTGGACTGAGCGGGAGGGTGAGCAGTTCTTC. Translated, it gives CAWTEREGEQFF.

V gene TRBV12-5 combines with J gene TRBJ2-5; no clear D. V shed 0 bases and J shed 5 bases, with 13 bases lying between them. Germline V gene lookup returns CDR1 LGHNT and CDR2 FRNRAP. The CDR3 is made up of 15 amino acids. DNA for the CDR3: TGTGCTAGTGGTTTGGTACTGGGGTTCTTGGAGACCCAGTACTTC. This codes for CASGLVLGFLETQYF.

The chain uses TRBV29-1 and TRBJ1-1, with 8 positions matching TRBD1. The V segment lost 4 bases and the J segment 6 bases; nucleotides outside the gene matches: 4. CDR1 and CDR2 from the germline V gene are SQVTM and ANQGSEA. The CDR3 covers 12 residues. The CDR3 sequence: CSVGQGRAEAFF. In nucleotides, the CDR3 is TGCAGCGTTGGACAGGGGAGGGCTGAAGCTTTCTTT.

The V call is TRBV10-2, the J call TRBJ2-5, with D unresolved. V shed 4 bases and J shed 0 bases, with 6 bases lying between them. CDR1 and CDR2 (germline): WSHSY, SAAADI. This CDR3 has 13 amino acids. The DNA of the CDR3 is TGCGCCAGCAGTGTACTCTACCAAGAGACCCAGTACTTC. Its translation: CASSVLYQETQYF.

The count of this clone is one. The CDR3 DNA reads as TGTGCCAGCAGCAATGAGCGGTTAACCGGGGAGCTGTTTTTT. Protein product: CASSNERLTGELFF. The chain has TRBV7-2 and TRBJ2-2; D possibly corresponds to TRBD2 (5 bases). Trimming took off 5 bases at V and 5 bases at J, with 12 bases between the two ends. There are 14 residues in the CDR3. Germline CDR1 SGHTA, CDR2 FQGNSA. Based on the CDR3 plus reference TRBV7-2 and TRBJ2-2, the full variable domain is GAGVSQSPSNKVTEKGKDVELRCDPISGHTALYWYRQSLGQGLEFLIYFQGNSAPDKSGLPSDRFSAERTGGSVSTLTIQRTQQEDSAVYLCASSNERLTGELFFGEGSRLTVL.

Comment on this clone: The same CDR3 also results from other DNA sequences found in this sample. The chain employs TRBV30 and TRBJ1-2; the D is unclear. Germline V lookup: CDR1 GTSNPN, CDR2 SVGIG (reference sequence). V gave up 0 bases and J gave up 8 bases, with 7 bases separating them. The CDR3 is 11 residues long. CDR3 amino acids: CAWSVSRGYTF. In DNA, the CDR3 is TGTGCCTGGAGTGTATCCCGGGGCTACACCTTC.

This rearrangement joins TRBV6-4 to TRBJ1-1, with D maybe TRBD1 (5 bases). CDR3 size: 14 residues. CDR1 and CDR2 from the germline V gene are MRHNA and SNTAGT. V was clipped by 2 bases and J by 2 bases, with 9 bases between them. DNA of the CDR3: TGTGCCAGCAGTGACGAGGGGAGCAACACTGAAGCTTTCTTT. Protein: CASSDEGSNTEAFF.

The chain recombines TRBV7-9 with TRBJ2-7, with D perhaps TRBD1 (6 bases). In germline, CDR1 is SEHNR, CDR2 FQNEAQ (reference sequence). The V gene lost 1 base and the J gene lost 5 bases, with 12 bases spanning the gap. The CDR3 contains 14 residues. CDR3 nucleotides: TGTGCCAGCAGCTTAGTTCAGGGGTCCCACGAGCAGTACTTC. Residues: CASSLVQGSHEQYF. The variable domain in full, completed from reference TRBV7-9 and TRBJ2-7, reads DTGVSQNPRHKITKRGQNVTFRCDPISEHNRLYWYRQTLGQGPEFLTYFQNEAQLEKSRLLSDRFSAERPKGSFSTLEIQRTEQGDSAMYLCASSLVQGSHEQYFGPGTRLTVT.

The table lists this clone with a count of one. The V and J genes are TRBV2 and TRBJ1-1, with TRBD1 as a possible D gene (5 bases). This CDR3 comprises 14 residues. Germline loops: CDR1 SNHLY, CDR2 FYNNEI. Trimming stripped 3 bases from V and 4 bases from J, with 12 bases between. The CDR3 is CASSEEGLLTEAFF. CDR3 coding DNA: TGTGCCAGCAGTGAGGAGGGACTGCTCACTGAAGCTTTCTTT.

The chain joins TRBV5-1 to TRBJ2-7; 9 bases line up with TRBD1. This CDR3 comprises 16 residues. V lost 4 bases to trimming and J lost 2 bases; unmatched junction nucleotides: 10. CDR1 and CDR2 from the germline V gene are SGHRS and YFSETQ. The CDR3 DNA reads TGCGCCAGCAGCATAGGACAGGGGAAGGGCGCCTACGAGCAGTACTTC. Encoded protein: CASSIGQGKGAYEQYF.

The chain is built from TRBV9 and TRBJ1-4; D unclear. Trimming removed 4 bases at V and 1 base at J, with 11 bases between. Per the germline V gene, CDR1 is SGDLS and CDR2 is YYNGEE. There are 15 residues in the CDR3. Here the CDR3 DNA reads TGTGCCAGCAGCCCCCGGAAGGGAACTAATGAAAAACTGTTTTTT. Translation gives CASSPRKGTNEKLFF.

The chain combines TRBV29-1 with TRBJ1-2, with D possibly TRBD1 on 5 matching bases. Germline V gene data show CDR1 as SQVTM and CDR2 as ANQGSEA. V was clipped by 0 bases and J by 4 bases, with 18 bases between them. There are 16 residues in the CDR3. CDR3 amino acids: CSVEERGGGYGYGYTF. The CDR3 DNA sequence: TGCAGCGTTGAAGAGAGGGGTGGAGGGTACGGCTATGGCTACACCTTC.

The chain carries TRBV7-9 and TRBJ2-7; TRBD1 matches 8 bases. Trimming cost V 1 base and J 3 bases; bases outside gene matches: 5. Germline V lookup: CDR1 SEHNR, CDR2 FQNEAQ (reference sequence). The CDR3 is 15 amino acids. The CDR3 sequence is CASSLGQGQFYEQYF. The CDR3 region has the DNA TGTGCCAGCAGCTTAGGACAGGGGCAGTTCTACGAGCAGTACTTC.

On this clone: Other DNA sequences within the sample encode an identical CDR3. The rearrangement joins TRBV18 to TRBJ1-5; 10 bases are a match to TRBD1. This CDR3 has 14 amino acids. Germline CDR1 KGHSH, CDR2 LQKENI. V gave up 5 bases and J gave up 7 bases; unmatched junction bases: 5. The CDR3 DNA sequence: TGTGCCAGCTCATCGACAGGGGGCGACCAGCCCCAGCATTTT. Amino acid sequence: CASSSTGGDQPQHF.

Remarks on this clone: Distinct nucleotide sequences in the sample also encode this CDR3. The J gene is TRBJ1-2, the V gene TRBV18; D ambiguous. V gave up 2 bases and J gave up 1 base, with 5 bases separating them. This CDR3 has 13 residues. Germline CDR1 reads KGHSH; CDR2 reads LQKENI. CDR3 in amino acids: CASSPTDNYGYTF. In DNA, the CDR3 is TGTGCCAGCTCACCAACAGATAACTATGGCTACACCTTC.

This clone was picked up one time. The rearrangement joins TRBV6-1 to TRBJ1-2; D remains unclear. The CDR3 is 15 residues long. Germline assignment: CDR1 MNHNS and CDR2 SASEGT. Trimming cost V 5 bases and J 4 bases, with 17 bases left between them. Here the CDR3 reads CASSPPFKMAYGYTF. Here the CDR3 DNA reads TGTGCCAGCAGTCCACCGTTCAAGATGGCCTATGGCTACACCTTC.

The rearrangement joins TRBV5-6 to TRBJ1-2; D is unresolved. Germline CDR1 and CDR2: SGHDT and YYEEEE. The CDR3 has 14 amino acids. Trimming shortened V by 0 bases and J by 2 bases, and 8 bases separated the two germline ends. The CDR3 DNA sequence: TGTGCCAGCAGCTTGGCTAACAACAACTATGGCTACACCTTC. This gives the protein CASSLANNNYGYTF.

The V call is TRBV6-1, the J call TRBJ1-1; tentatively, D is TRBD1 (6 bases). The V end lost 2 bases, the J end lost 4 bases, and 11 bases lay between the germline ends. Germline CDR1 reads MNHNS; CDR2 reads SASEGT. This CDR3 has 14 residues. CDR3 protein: CASSESRGSTEAFF. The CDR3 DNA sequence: TGTGCCAGCAGTGAATCGAGGGGGAGCACTGAAGCTTTCTTT.